This T cell receptor (beta chain) was recovered during a study of PD-1 blockade in classical Hodgkin lymphoma. Sequencing used immunoSEQ multiplex PCR; TCRdb keeps in-frame clones, though not all of them. The sample lists 15,000 to 25,000 clones; approximately 88% were seen once. With respect to this clone: Its antigen is unknown.

Time point noted: cycle 4 day 1 (C4D1), after 5 to 7 weeks of nivolumab. Brentuximab vedotin exposure varied among the patients, all of whom had relapsed after autologous stem cell transplantation. Isolation of CD8+ T cells from thawed PBMCs used magnetic negative selection. The study, taken as a whole, reports: The authors excluded patients who started nivolumab under 1 year after ASCT. It was among complete responders that baseline diversity resembled that of newly diagnosed patients.

Trimming removed 2 bases at V and 3 bases at J, with 17 bases between. The V gene's germline CDR1 is SGHVS and CDR2 FQNEAQ. The CDR3 is 16 amino acids. Sequenced here: CD8+ T cells from blood, sampled before the fourth cycle of nivolumab. This TCR was sampled from a human donor with classical Hodgkin lymphoma. The V call is TRBV7-8, the J call TRBJ2-7, with a possible D match to TRBD2 (6 bases). The CDR3 loop reads CASSLRRVAGNYEQYF. For the CDR3, the DNA is TGTGCCAGCAGCTTACGGAGGGTTGCGGGGAACTACGAGCAGTACTTC.